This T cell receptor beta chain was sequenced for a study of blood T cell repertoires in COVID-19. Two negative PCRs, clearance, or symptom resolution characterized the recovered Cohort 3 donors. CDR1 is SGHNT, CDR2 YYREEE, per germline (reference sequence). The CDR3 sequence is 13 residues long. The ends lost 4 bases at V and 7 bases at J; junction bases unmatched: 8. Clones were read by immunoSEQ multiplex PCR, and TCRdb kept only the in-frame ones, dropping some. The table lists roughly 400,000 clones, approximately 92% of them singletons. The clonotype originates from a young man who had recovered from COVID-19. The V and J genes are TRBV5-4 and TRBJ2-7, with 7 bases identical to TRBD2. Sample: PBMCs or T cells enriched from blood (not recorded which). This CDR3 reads CASSGGSLQEQYF. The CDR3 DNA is TGTGCCAGCAGCGGCGGGAGCCTACAGGAGCAGTACTTC.